The next 19 T cell receptor beta chains were all read from a single sample in a study of T cells in Graves' hyperthyroidism and ophthalmopathy. Using RNA transcripts as the source, TCR beta CDR3 regions were amplified. An initial round of RT-PCR targeting the TCR CDR3 relied on the HTBI primer set. TCRdb processed the multiplex PCR reads anew with MiXCR; each CDR3 protein has one entry. The table has more than 550,000 distinct CDR3 sequences, about 19% seen once. The sequenced material came from blood. The receptors come from a woman aged 50 to 60 with Graves' hyperthyroidism that later progressed to Graves' ophthalmopathy.

This clonotype was detected once. The V and J genes are TRBV20-1 and TRBJ2-3; D possibly corresponds to TRBD1 (5 bases). This CDR3 is 17 amino acids long. Germline V gene data show CDR1 as DFQATT and CDR2 as SNEGSKA (reference sequence). Trimming took 1 base from V and 3 from J, leaving 20 bases between them. The CDR3 is CSARATAGLRGTDTQYF. The CDR3 DNA sequence: TGCAGTGCTAGAGCGACCGCAGGTCTAAGGGGAACAGATACGCAGTATTTT.

The table lists this clonotype with many counts. This sequence joins TRBV12-3 or TRBV12-4 and TRBJ1-5; possibly TRBD1 for D (5 bases). The CDR3 is 17 amino acids. V lost 3 bases to trimming and J lost 4 bases, with 19 bases between them. CDR3 amino acids: CASSFGNDRDRNQPQHF. In nucleotides, the CDR3 is TGTGCCAGCAGTTTCGGTAACGACCGGGACCGAAATCAGCCCCAGCATTTT.

This clonotype has at least ten counts. V and J are TRBV7-9 and TRBJ1-2, with D possibly matching TRBD1 (5 bases). V was trimmed by 5 bases and J by 0 bases, leaving 16 bases between them. The CDR3 consists of 16 residues. Germline loops: CDR1 SEHNR, CDR2 FQNEAQ (reference sequence). The CDR3 region has the DNA TGTGCCAGCAGCCTAGGACGGGACGAAGCTAACTATGGCTACACCTTC. Amino acid sequence: CASSLGRDEANYGYTF. Drawing the rest from reference TRBV7-9 and TRBJ1-2, the complete variable domain is DTGVSQNPRHKITKRGQNVTFRCDPISEHNRLYWYRQTLGQGPEFLTYFQNEAQLEKSRLLSDRFSAERPKGSFSTLEIQRTEQGDSAMYLCASSLGRDEANYGYTFGSGTRLTVV.

The sample holds many counts of this clonotype. The genes are TRBV20-1 and TRBJ1-1, with 10 bases lining up with TRBD1. CDR3 size: 13 residues. V lost 5 bases, J lost 3 bases, and 3 bases stayed unmatched. The germline V gene has CDR1 DFQATT and CDR2 SNEGSKA (reference sequence). This CDR3 reads CSADRGPYTEAFF. DNA of the CDR3: TGCAGTGCTGACAGGGGGCCGTACACTGAAGCTTTCTTT.

In its sample, this clonotype was seen a few times. The chain links TRBV12-3 or TRBV12-4 to TRBJ1-6; maybe TRBD1 (5 bases). The CDR3 runs 17 residues. Trimming left V 5 bases short and J 1 base short, with 15 bases between. DNA of the CDR3: TGTGCCAGCAGTCTTGACAGTCCGGGGTCCTATAATTCACCCCTCCACTTT. As protein: CASSLDSPGSYNSPLHF.

This clonotype was seen a handful of times. This chain joins TRBV6-2 or TRBV6-3 and TRBJ1-2, with a tentative D call TRBD1 (5 bases). The CDR3 runs to 16 residues. The V end lost 0 bases, the J end lost 2 bases, and 13 bases lay between the germline ends. Germline CDR1 MNHEY, CDR2 SVGEGT. The CDR3 sequence is CASSYSMGTGNYGYTF. For the CDR3, the DNA is TGTGCCAGCAGTTACTCGATGGGAACAGGCAACTATGGCTACACCTTC.

This clonotype was observed a few times. This chain links TRBV10-3 with TRBJ1-5; TRBD1 agrees at 9 bases. The CDR3 has 15 residues. The junction had 13 bases not matched to a gene; V was cut back by 10 bases and J by 6 bases. The germline V gene has CDR1 ENHRY and CDR2 SYGVKD. CDR3 DNA: TGTGCCACAACCCGGGACAGGGATTCAGGTCAGCCCCAGCATTTT. Protein: CATTRDRDSGQPQHF.

This chain links TRBV6-2 or TRBV6-3 with TRBJ1-4; D uncertain. V lost 6 bases to trimming and J lost 0 bases, with 17 bases between them. Germline CDR1 reads MNHEY; CDR2 reads SVGEGT. The CDR3 spans 17 residues. The CDR3 loop reads CASSLPAKVATNEKLFF. The DNA of the CDR3 is TGTGCCAGCAGCCTTCCCGCTAAGGTTGCAACTAATGAAAAACTGTTTTTT.

This chain's CDR3 is CASSWGRDTNTEAFF. CDR3 DNA sequence: TGTGCCAGCAGTTGGGGCCGGGACACGAACACTGAAGCTTTCTTT. This chain joins TRBV12-3 or TRBV12-4 and TRBJ1-1, with D perhaps matching TRBD1 (6 bases). The V gene lost 4 bases and the J gene lost 1 base, with 13 bases spanning the gap. This CDR3 region has 15 residues.

This clonotype was picked up many times. The chain joins TRBV30 to TRBJ2-7; maybe TRBD2 (6 bases). The CDR3 contains 13 residues. Germline lookup yields CDR1 GTSNPN and CDR2 SVGIG (reference sequence). V lost 0 bases and J 5 bases, leaving 11 bases between the germline ends. Here the CDR3 DNA reads TGTGCCTGGAGTGTACGGGGGAGCCACGAGCAGTACTTC. Translated, it gives CAWSVRGSHEQYF.

Comment on this clonotype: This clone may be a read error of a much larger clone one base away. This sequence joins TRBV5-6 and TRBJ2-7, with TRBD2 as a possible D gene (6 bases). The germline V and J ends were trimmed by 6 bases and 0 bases, with 13 bases remaining between them. From germline, CDR1 is SGHDT and CDR2 YYEEEE. The CDR3 extends over 14 amino acids. CDR3 bases: TGTGCCAGCATCCCGGGGAGGAACTCCTACGAGCAGTACTTC. Protein: CASIPGRNSYEQYF.

The chain couples TRBV7-9 to TRBJ2-2; 7 bases fit TRBD1. Germline assignment: CDR1 SEHNR and CDR2 FQNEAQ (reference sequence). The CDR3 is made up of 16 amino acids. V shed 7 bases, J shed 2 bases, and the junction held 10 bases outside the gene matches. This CDR3 is CASISPQGDNTGELFF. The CDR3, as DNA: TGTGCCAGCATCTCACCTCAGGGGGATAACACCGGGGAGCTGTTTTTT. Variable domain in full (rest from reference TRBV7-9 and TRBJ2-2): DTGVSQNPRHKITKRGQNVTFRCDPISEHNRLYWYRQTLGQGPEFLTYFQNEAQLEKSRLLSDRFSAERPKGSFSTLEIQRTEQGDSAMYLCASISPQGDNTGELFFGEGSRLTVL.

This clonotype was seen only a few times. CDR3: CASSFGGGGADEQFF. The CDR3, as DNA: TGTGCCAGCAGCTTTGGTGGCGGGGGGGCCGATGAGCAGTTCTTC. The chain carries TRBV5-5 and TRBJ2-1, with 9 bases aligning to TRBD2. The germline CDR1 and CDR2 sequences are SGHKS and YYEKEE (reference sequence). This CDR3 is built from 15 residues. V trimming: 2 bases; J trimming: 8 bases; junction bases outside the gene matches: 8.

This clonotype was counted ten times or more. The chain couples TRBV12-3 or TRBV12-4 to TRBJ2-1; D is perhaps TRBD1 (5 bases). CDR3 length: 12 amino acids. V lost 5 bases and J 9 bases, leaving 11 bases between the germline ends. The CDR3 loop reads CASSIQGIEQFF. The CDR3 bases are TGTGCCAGCAGTATCCAGGGAATTGAGCAGTTCTTC.

This clonotype has more than one count but fewer than ten. V is TRBV7-6 and J is TRBJ2-1, with TRBD2 matching over 8 bases. The V gene's germline CDR1 is SGHVS and CDR2 FNYEAQ. This CDR3 is 15 amino acids long. The V segment lost 7 bases and the J segment 6 bases; nucleotides outside the gene matches: 11. The CDR3 DNA reads as TGTGCCAGCACCGGGGAGCGGGGGATGTTCAATGAGCAGTTCTTC. This sequence encodes CASTGERGMFNEQFF. The variable domain in full, with the rest retrieved from reference TRBV7-6 and TRBJ2-1, is GAGVSQSPRYKVTKRGQDVALRCDPISGHVSLYWYRQALGQGPEFLTYFNYEAQQDKSGLPNDRFSAERPEGSISTLTIQRTEQRDSAMYRCASTGERGMFNEQFFGPGTRLTVL.

The V and J genes are TRBV7-9 and TRBJ1-5, with D uncertain. The CDR3 runs 12 residues. V was cut by 7 bases and J by 7 bases, with 11 bases left in between. The germline CDR1 and CDR2 sequences are SEHNR and FQNEAQ (reference sequence). CDR3 amino acids: CASTLGGQPQHF. The CDR3 DNA sequence: TGTGCCAGCACCCTCGGAGGGCAGCCCCAGCATTTT.

This clonotype came up many times. The rearrangement links TRBV11-2 to TRBJ1-1; D gene unclear. V lost 5 bases to trimming and J lost 10 bases, with 20 bases between them. This CDR3 region has 14 residues. Germline assignment: CDR1 SGHAT and CDR2 FQNNGV. CDR3 nucleotides: TGTGCCAGCAGCCCCACCGGGTCCCCATTCCGAGCTTTCTTT. This sequence encodes CASSPTGSPFRAFF.

There are many counts of this clonotype. The rearrangement uses TRBV3-1 and TRBJ1-1, with D possibly TRBD1 on 6 matching bases. The CDR3 runs 13 residues. Looked up from germline, CDR1 is LGHDT and CDR2 is YNNKEL (reference sequence). V was trimmed by 6 bases and J by 6 bases, leaving 14 bases between them. The CDR3 spells CASRRQGIPEAFF. The CDR3 DNA is TGTGCCAGCAGAAGGCAGGGGATCCCTGAAGCTTTCTTT.

On this clonotype: A read error may explain this, as a much larger clone is one base away. Here the CDR3 omits its conserved ending phenylalanine or tryptophan, so a read error is the likely source. The chain joins TRBV12-3 or TRBV12-4 to TRBJ1-1; no clear D gene. The CDR3 covers 14 residues. V lost 3 bases and J lost 7, with 15 bases in between. The CDR3 sequence is CASSFEGRTLEAFI. The CDR3 DNA is TGTGCCAGCAGTTTTGAGGGAAGGACTCTTGAAGCTTTCATT.